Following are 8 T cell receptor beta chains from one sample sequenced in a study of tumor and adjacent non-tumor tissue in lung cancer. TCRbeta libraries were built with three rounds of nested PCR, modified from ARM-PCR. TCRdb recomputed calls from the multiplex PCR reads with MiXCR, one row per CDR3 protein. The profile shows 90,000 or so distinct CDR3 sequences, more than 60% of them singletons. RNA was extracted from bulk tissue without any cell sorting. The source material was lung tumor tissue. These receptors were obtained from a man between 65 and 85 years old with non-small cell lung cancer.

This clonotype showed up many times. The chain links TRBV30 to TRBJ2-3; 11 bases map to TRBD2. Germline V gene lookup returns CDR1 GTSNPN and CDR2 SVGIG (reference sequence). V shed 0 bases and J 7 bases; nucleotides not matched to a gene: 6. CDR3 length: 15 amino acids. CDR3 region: CAWSVGSGRAYTQYF. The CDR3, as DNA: TGTGCCTGGAGTGTCGGTAGCGGGAGGGCCTATACGCAGTATTTT.

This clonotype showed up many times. In DNA, the CDR3 is TGTGCCAGCAGTGGGGGGACAACCCAGCCCCAGCATTTT. This sequence encodes CASSGGTTQPQHF. The rearrangement links TRBV12-3 or TRBV12-4 to TRBJ1-5, with TRBD1 as a possible D gene (6 bases). This CDR3 spans 13 amino acids. Trimming cost V 5 bases and J 7 bases, with 12 bases left between them.

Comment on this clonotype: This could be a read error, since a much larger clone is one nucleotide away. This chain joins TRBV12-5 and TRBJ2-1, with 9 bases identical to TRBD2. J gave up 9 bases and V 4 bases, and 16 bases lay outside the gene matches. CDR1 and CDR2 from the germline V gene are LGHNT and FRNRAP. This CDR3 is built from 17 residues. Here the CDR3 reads CASGSLGLATGFAEQFF. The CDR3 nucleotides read TGTGCTAGTGGTTCCCTGGGACTAGCAACGGGATTTGCTGAGCAGTTCTTC.

DNA of the CDR3: TGTGCCAGCAGCGCGGACAGGAATACGCAGTATTTT. Residues: CASSADRNTQYF. The chain joins TRBV11-3 to TRBJ2-3, with TRBD1 identical over 7 bases. V lost 5 bases, J lost 7 bases, and 3 bases stayed unmatched. The CDR3 is 12 residues long. The germline V gene has CDR1 SGHNT and CDR2 YENEEA.

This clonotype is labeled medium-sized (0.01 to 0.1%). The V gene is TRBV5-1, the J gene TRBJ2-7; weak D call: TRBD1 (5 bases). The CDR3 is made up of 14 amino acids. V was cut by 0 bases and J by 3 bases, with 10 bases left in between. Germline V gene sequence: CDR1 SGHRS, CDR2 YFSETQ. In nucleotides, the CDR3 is TGCGCCAGCAGCTTGGAGGGCAGGGACTACGAGCAGTACTTC. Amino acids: CASSLEGRDYEQYF.

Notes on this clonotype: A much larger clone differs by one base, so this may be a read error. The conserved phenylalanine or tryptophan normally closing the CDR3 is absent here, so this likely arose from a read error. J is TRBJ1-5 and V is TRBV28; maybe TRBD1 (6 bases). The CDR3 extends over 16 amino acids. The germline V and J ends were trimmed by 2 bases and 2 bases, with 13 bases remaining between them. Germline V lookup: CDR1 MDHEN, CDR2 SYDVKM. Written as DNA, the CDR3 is TGTGCCAGCAGTTTAGGGGGCAGGGCCGGCAATCAGCCCCAGCATTCT. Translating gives CASSLGGRAGNQPQHS.

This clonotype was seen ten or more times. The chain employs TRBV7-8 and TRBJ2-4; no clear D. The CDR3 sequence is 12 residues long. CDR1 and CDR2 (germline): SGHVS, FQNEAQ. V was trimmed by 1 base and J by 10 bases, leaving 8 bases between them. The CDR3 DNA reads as TGTGCCAGCAGCTTAGACAGCCATATTCAGTACTTC. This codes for CASSLDSHIQYF. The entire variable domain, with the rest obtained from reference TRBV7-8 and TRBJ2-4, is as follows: GAGVSQSPRYKVAKRGQDVALRCDPISGHVSLFWYQQALGQGPEFLTYFQNEAQLDKSGLPSDRFFAERPEGSVSTLKIQRTQQEDSAVYLCASSLDSHIQYFGAGTRLSVL.

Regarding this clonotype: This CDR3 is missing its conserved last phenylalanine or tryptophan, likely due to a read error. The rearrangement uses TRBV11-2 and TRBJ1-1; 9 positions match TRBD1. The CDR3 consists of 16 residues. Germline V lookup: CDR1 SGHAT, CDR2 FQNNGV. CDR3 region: CACSSYRGPRNTEAFL. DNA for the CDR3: TGTGCCTGCAGCTCTTACAGGGGGCCCCGAAACACTGAAGCTTTCCTT.